This section outlines one T cell receptor (beta chain) sequence together with its context. The antigen remains undetermined. Described treatment: roughly 18 received Ad26.COV2.S at low or high dose, single or two shots; 5 received placebo; per-sample allocation not given. Following the first vaccine or placebo injection, samples were taken on day 63. TCRdb's table, derived via immunoSEQ multiplex PCR, lists solely in-frame clones and lacks some. The sample consists of about 280,000 clones, about 90% of them appearing once. The CDR3 sequence is 16 residues long. The germline V gene encodes CDR1 SGHRS and CDR2 YFSETQ. V lost 0 bases, J lost 2 bases, and 7 bases stayed unmatched. The entry originates in a study of Ad26.COV2.S vaccination and SARS-CoV-2 variants. Background on the study: The authors gave Ad26.COV2.S intramuscularly, either once or twice 56 days apart.

Findings and limits, study-wide: In vaccinated individuals, spike-specific CD8+ and CD4+ T cell responses reportedly displayed substantial breadth.

The source was peripheral blood, collected in a trial of Ad26.COV2.S vaccine versus placebo. The chain joins TRBV5-1 to TRBJ1-1, with TRBD1 matching over 7 bases. The receptor comes from a person aged 18-65 years who received the Ad26.COV2.S COVID-19 vaccine or a placebo. The CDR3 nucleotides are TGCGCCAGCAGCTTGGATCGGGACAGAGAAAACACTGAAGCTTTCTTT. Amino acids: CASSLDRDRENTEAFF.